These 15 T cell receptor beta chains were sequenced from one sample in a study of CD8 T cells in ankylosing spondylitis. Points from the study as a whole: Apparently characteristic of ankylosing spondylitis blood was a TCR beta motif (eight highly homologous variants).

TCRdb reprocessed the 5' RACE reads via MiXCR and lists one record per CDR3 protein. The top ten hold about 0.5% of the sample, which has around 770,000 distinct CDR3 sequences, 12% seen once. The antigens for these receptors are not known. The sequenced sample was blood, either unsorted or a sorted T cell fraction (not recorded which). The source is a male donor with ankylosing spondylitis.

This clonotype was observed a few times. The chain joins TRBV28 to TRBJ1-2; the D gene is possibly TRBD1 (6 bases). V was pared by 3 bases and J by 8 bases, with 16 bases between. Germline lookup yields CDR1 MDHEN and CDR2 SYDVKM. The CDR3 runs to 14 residues. The chain's CDR3 is CASSFLATGQGYTF. The CDR3 DNA reads as TGTGCCAGCAGTTTCTTGGCTACAGGGCAAGGCTACACCTTC.

The gene calls are TRBV18 and TRBJ2-3; weak D call: TRBD2 (5 bases). The V end was cut by 4 bases, the J end by 6 bases, with 20 bases between. Germline V gene data show CDR1 as KGHSH and CDR2 as LQKENI. This CDR3 region has 16 residues. CDR3: CASSRLADRGQDTQYF. Here the CDR3 DNA reads TGTGCCAGCTCACGTCTGGCGGATCGGGGTCAGGATACGCAGTATTTT.

This clonotype was found a few times. CDR3 loop: CASSLAVAGRETQYF. The CDR3 bases are TGTGCCAGCAGCTTGGCCGTCGCAGGGCGAGAGACCCAGTACTTC. The gene calls are TRBV5-6 and TRBJ2-5; D perhaps matches TRBD1 (5 bases). V lost 0 bases and J 4 bases, leaving 13 bases between the germline ends. The CDR3 consists of 15 residues. Germline V gives CDR1 SGHDT, CDR2 YYEEEE.

This rearrangement joins TRBV20-1 to TRBJ2-7; D not certain. CDR1 is DFQATT, CDR2 SNEGSKA, per germline (reference sequence). The CDR3 contains 12 residues. Deletions cut 0 bases from V and 8 bases from J, with 11 bases between. The DNA for the CDR3 is TGCAGTGCTAGAGATAGCTCCAACAAGCAGTACTTC. Its translation: CSARDSSNKQYF.

This clonotype has at least ten counts. The chain uses TRBV7-2 and TRBJ1-2, with no clear D. Per the germline V gene, CDR1 is SGHTA and CDR2 is FQGNSA. Between the trimmed V and J ends, which lost 3 bases and 8 bases, there was a span of 16 bases. The CDR3 totals 14 residues. In DNA, the CDR3 is TGTGCCAGCAGCTTGGACCATCAAAACCGGGGCTACACCTTC. Translated, it gives CASSLDHQNRGYTF. The whole variable domain, filled in from reference TRBV7-2 and TRBJ1-2, reads GAGVSQSPSNKVTEKGKDVELRCDPISGHTALYWYRQSLGQGLEFLIYFQGNSAPDKSGLPSDRFSAERTGGSVSTLTIQRTQQEDSAVYLCASSLDHQNRGYTFGSGTRLTVV.

This clonotype was seen a few times. The chain has TRBV7-2 and TRBJ2-7; TRBD1 matches 8 bases. This CDR3 spans 16 amino acids. V lost 3 bases, J lost 0 bases, and 7 bases stayed unmatched. The V gene's germline CDR1 is SGHTA and CDR2 FQGNSA. DNA of the CDR3: TGTGCCAGCAGCTTGGTCCCGGGACAGGTCTCCTACGAGCAGTACTTC. Its protein is CASSLVPGQVSYEQYF.

The chain joins TRBV11-2 to TRBJ1-4; D gene unclear. CDR3 length equals 11 residues. Germline assignment: CDR1 SGHAT and CDR2 FQNNGV. V was trimmed by 1 base and J by 15 bases, leaving 9 bases between them. CDR3 region: CASSLGQEVFF. CDR3 nucleotides: TGTGCCAGCAGCTTAGGGCAGGAGGTGTTTTTT.

This clonotype was seen a handful of times. The J gene is TRBJ2-7, the V gene TRBV12-3 or TRBV12-4; D gene ambiguous. The CDR3 spans 13 residues. Trimming stripped 4 bases from V and 4 bases from J, with 11 bases between. Here the CDR3 reads CASSSRLRYEQYF. The DNA of the CDR3 is TGTGCCAGCAGTTCGAGGTTGAGATACGAGCAGTACTTC.

At least ten counts were recorded for this clonotype. The CDR3 region is CASSFRPGQGLDYYEQYF. The DNA of the CDR3 is TGCGCCAGCAGCTTCAGGCCGGGACAGGGGTTGGACTACTACGAGCAGTACTTC. The chain combines TRBV5-1 with TRBJ2-7, with 10 bases that match TRBD1. The CDR3 totals 18 residues. CDR1 is SGHRS and CDR2 is YFSETQ in the germline V gene. The trim removed 2 bases at V and 3 bases at J, leaving 14 bases unmatched.

The rearrangement uses TRBV20-1 and TRBJ1-2; D is ambiguous. V lost 0 bases, J lost 2 bases, and 10 bases lay in between. The CDR3 has 14 amino acids. Germline CDR1 DFQATT, CDR2 SNEGSKA (reference sequence). The CDR3 DNA reads as TGCAGTGCTAGAGATCAGAGGGAAAACTATGGCTACACCTTC. Translation gives CSARDQRENYGYTF.

This clonotype occurred once. A much larger clone is a single base away; this may be a read error. This chain joins TRBV12-3 or TRBV12-4 and TRBJ1-2; D is ambiguous. The CDR3 spans 13 residues. V was cut by 4 bases and J by 2 bases, with 8 bases left in between. CDR3 protein: CASSWTENYGYTF. CDR3 DNA: TGTGCCAGCAGTTGGACGGAGAACTATGGCTACACCTTC.

The V call is TRBV12-3 or TRBV12-4, the J call TRBJ2-2, with 7 bases identical to TRBD1. The length of the CDR3 is 16 residues. V lost 6 bases to trimming and J lost 5 bases; unmatched junction nucleotides: 12. CDR3 in DNA: TGTGCCAGCAGGAAACAGGGGCAGGTTTGGACCGGGGAGCTGTTTTTT. Translating gives CASRKQGQVWTGELFF.

The chain joins TRBV12-3 or TRBV12-4 to TRBJ2-2; 7 bases fit TRBD1. The CDR3 spans 15 residues. J was trimmed by 4 bases and V by 6 bases; bases with no gene match: 8. The CDR3 spells CASSSGGFATGELFF. In DNA form, the CDR3 reads TGTGCCAGCAGCTCAGGGGGTTTCGCCACCGGGGAGCTGTTTTTT.

The rearrangement joins TRBV9 to TRBJ2-2; D possibly corresponds to TRBD2 (5 bases). This CDR3 has 16 residues. The ends were cut back, 2 bases at V and 5 bases at J, with 16 bases in the middle. CDR1 is SGDLS and CDR2 is YYNGEE in the germline V gene. In nucleotides, the CDR3 is TGTGCCAGCAGCGTGAGGGTAGCAAGAGCAACCGGGGAGCTGTTTTTT. It specifies CASSVRVARATGELFF.

The table lists this clonotype with a few counts. The J gene is TRBJ2-2, the V gene TRBV20-1; the D is unclear. The CDR3 covers 15 residues. The V end lost 6 bases, the J end lost 3 bases, and 17 bases lay between the germline ends. From germline, CDR1 is DFQATT and CDR2 SNEGSKA (reference sequence). The CDR3 sequence is CSARPADRDTGELFF. The CDR3 DNA is TGCAGTGCCCGCCCCGCCGACCGAGACACCGGGGAGCTGTTTTTT.